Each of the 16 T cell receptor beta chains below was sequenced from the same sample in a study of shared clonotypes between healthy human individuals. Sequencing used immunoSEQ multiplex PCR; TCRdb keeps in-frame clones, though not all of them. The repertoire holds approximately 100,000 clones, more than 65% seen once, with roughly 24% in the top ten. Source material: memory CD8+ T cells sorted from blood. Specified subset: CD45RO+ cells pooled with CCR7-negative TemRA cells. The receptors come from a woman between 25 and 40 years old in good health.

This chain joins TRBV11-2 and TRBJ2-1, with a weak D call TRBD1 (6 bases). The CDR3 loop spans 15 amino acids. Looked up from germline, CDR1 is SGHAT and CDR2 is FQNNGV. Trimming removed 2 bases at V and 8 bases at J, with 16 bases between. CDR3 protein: CASSLFQGLGYEQFF. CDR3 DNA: TGTGCCAGCAGCTTATTTCAGGGGTTAGGCTATGAGCAGTTCTTC.

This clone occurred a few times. The CDR3 coding sequence is TGTGCCACCCGAGGTGGGGTACGTCAGCCCCAGCATTTT. Amino acids: CATRGGVRQPQHF. V and J are TRBV6-5 and TRBJ1-5; the D is unclear. The CDR3 runs to 13 residues. Germline V gene sequence: CDR1 MNHEY, CDR2 SVGAGI. Trimming left V 10 bases short and J 6 bases short, with 16 bases between.

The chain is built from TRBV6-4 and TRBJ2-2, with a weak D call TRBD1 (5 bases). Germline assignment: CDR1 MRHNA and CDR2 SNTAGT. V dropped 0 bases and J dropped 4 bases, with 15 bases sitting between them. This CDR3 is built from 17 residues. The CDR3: CASSDSFKKGITGELFF. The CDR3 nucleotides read TGTGCCAGCAGTGACTCGTTTAAAAAGGGGATCACCGGGGAGCTGTTTTTT.

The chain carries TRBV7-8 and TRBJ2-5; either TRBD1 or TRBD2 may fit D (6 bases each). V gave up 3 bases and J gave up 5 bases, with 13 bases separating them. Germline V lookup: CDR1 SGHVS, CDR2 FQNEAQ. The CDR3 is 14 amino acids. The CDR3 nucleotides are TGTGCCAGCAGCTTCTCGGGGGCGGAGGAGACCCAGTACTTC. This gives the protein CASSFSGAEETQYF. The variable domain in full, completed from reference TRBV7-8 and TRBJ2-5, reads GAGVSQSPRYKVAKRGQDVALRCDPISGHVSLFWYQQALGQGPEFLTYFQNEAQLDKSGLPSDRFFAERPEGSVSTLKIQRTQQEDSAVYLCASSFSGAEETQYFGPGTRLLVL.

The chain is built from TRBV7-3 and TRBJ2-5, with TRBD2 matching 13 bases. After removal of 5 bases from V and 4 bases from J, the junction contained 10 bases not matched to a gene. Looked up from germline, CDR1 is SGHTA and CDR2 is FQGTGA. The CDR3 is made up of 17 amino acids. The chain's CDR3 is CASSLQPGLAGRETQYF. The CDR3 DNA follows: TGTGCCAGCAGCCTCCAGCCGGGACTAGCGGGACGAGAGACCCAGTACTTC.

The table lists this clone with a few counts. Here the CDR3 DNA reads TGTGCCAGCAGCCCCGCGGCCGGGACAGGAGGAGAAAAACTGTTTTTT. Translated: CASSPAAGTGGEKLFF. This chain uses TRBV7-9 with TRBJ1-4; 8 bases agree with TRBD1. V shed 5 bases and J 8 bases; nucleotides not matched to a gene: 13. Germline CDR1 and CDR2: SEHNR and FQNEAQ (reference sequence). The CDR3 has 16 amino acids.

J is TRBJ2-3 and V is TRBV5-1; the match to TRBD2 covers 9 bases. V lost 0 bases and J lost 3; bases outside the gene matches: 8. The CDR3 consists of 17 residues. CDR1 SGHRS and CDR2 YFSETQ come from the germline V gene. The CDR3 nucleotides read TGCGCCAGCAGCTTGGGGATTAGCGGGAGTTTAACAGATACGCAGTATTTT. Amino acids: CASSLGISGSLTDTQYF.

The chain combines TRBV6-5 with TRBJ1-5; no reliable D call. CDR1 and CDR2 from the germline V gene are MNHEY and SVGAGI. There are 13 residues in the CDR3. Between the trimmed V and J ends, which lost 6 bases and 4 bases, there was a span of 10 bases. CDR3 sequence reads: CASSQLGNQPQHF. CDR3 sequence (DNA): TGTGCCAGCAGCCAGTTGGGGAATCAGCCCCAGCATTTT.

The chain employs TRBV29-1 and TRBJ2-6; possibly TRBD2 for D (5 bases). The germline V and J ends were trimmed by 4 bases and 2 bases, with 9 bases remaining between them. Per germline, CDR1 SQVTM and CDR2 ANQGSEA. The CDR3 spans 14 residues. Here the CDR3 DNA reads TGCAGCGTTGCGGAGAGGGCTGGGGCCAACGTCCTGACTTTC. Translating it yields CSVAERAGANVLTF.

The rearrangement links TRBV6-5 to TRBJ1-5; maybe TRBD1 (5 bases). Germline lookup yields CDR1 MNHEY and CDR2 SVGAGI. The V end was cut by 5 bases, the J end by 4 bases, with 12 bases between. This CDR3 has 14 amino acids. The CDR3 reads CASSGGTENQPQHF. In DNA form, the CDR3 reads TGTGCCAGCAGTGGGGGGACGGAGAATCAGCCCCAGCATTTT.

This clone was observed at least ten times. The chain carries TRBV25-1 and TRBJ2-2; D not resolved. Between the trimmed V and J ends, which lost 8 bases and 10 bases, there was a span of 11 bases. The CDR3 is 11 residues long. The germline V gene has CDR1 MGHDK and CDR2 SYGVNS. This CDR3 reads CASGPAEELFF. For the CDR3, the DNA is TGTGCCAGCGGCCCCGCAGAGGAGCTGTTTTTT.

CDR3 amino acids: CASPVGKDYGYTF. The CDR3, as DNA: TGTGCCAGCCCCGTGGGGAAGGACTATGGCTACACCTTC. J is TRBJ1-2 and V is TRBV25-1; no clear D. Germline-derived CDR1 and CDR2 are MGHDK and SYGVNS. The CDR3 consists of 13 residues. Trimming shortened V by 8 bases and J by 3 bases, and 13 bases separated the two germline ends.

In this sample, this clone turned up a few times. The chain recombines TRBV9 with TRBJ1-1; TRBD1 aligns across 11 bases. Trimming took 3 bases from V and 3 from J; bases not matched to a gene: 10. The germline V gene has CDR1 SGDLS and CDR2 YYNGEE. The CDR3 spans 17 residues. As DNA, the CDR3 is TGTGCCAGCAGCGGCGAGCCTGGACAGGGGGCTTACACTGAAGCTTTCTTT. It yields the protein CASSGEPGQGAYTEAFF.

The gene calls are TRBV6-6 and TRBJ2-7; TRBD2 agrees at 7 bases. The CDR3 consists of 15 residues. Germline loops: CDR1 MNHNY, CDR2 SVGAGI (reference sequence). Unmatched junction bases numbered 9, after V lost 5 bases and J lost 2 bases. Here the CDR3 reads CASSPFAGVTYEQYF. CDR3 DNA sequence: TGTGCCAGCAGTCCTTTCGCGGGAGTAACCTACGAGCAGTACTTC.

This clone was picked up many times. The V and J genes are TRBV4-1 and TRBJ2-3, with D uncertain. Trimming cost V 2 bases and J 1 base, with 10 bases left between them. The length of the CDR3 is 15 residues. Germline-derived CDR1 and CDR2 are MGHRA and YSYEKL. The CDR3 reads CASSQNGVGTDTQYF. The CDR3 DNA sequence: TGCGCCAGCAGCCAAAACGGCGTGGGCACAGATACGCAGTATTTT.

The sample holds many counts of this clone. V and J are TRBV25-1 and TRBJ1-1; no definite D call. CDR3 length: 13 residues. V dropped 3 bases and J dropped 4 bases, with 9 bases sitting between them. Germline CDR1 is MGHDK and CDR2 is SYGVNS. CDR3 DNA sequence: TGTGCCAGCAGTGACCCGGGCGGCACTGAAGCTTTCTTT. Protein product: CASSDPGGTEAFF.